This T cell receptor beta chain was recorded in a study of human T cells and chemical hapten exposure. Study-wide background: Small volume differences among pooled libraries mainly caused per-sample TCR yield variation. Study findings and constraints: There was no change with DPC sensitization in TCRs above 1 in 1000 frequency.

The total RNA was obtained from whole blood that was not fractionated. Trimming pared 5 bases from V and 0 bases from J, leaving 21 bases between. The CDR3 totals 18 residues. Germline V gene sequence: CDR1 SGHVS, CDR2 FQNEAQ. This clonotype appeared many times. As yet, its antigen is unknown. Each cDNA molecule in the library carried unique molecular identifiers. Methods used by the authors: A per-sample median of 95,638 TCRs was observed, with a range of about 20,000 to 690,600. TCRdb analysed the 5' RACE reads with MiXCR anew, one entry per CDR3 protein. The V and J calls were determined by TCRdb, not by the authors. The sample consists of 65,000 to 95,000 distinct CDR3 sequences, 7% to 8% of them appearing once.

This TCR was recovered from a male donor in good health. The V and J genes are TRBV7-8 and TRBJ2-3; D possibly corresponds to TRBD1 (7 bases). CDR3 amino acids: CASSPIRGAEKSTDTQYF. CDR3 coding DNA: TGTGCCAGCAGCCCCATCAGGGGGGCCGAGAAGAGCACAGATACGCAGTATTTT.